The next 3 T cell receptor beta chains were all read from a single sample in a study of T cell clones after liver transplantation. Produced via immunoSEQ multiplex PCR; TCRdb's table is partial and in-frame only. Found here are about 12,000 clones, 70% to 80% of them singletons; the top ten hold 31%. The sample consisted of CD8+ T cells from blood, taken at the 22-month timepoint. These TCRs come from a human patient who received a liver transplant. Some T cells here may be from the graft donor.

This clone has a single count. The gene calls are TRBV7-9 and TRBJ2-3; D is undetermined. There are 14 residues in the CDR3. The V gene lost 6 bases and the J gene lost 2 bases, with 12 bases spanning the gap. Germline CDR1 reads SEHNR; CDR2 reads FQNEAQ (reference sequence). The DNA for the CDR3 is TGTGCCAGCAGAGGCCCCCCTTCCACAGATACGCAGTATTTT. Amino acid sequence: CASRGPPSTDTQYF.

The V call is TRBV6-6, the J call TRBJ2-3; 8 bases align to TRBD2. This CDR3 has 15 amino acids. The J segment lost 3 bases and the V segment lost 7 bases, leaving 9 bases of the junction unmatched. Germline V gene sequence: CDR1 MNHNY, CDR2 SVGAGI (reference sequence). CDR3 nucleotide sequence: TGTGCCAGCACCGAACTAGCGGATGGGACAGATACGCAGTATTTT. Protein product: CASTELADGTDTQYF.

This clone has only a few counts. The chain carries TRBV4-2 and TRBJ1-1; TRBD1 matches at 8 bases. V was pared by 0 bases and J by 2 bases, with 5 bases of the junction left unmatched. Germline V gene data show CDR1 as LGHNA and CDR2 as YNFKEQ. This CDR3 spans 16 amino acids. The CDR3 coding sequence is TGTGCCAGCAGCCAAGATTGGGACAGGAGAAACACTGAAGCTTTCTTT. Translated, it gives CASSQDWDRRNTEAFF.